This T cell receptor beta chain stems from a study of memory CD4+ T cells and cytomegalovirus serostatus. Data came from immunoSEQ multiplex PCR; TCRdb stores just in-frame clones and leaves some out. The profile shows about 50,000 clones, 60% to 85% of them singletons. The sort gate was single viable CD3+CD4+CD8-CD45RO+ cells for memory CD4+ T cells. The length of the CDR3 is 14 residues. V lost 6 bases, J lost 3 bases, and 14 bases lay in between. The germline CDR1 and CDR2 sequences are MNHEY and SVGAGI. V is TRBV6-5 and J is TRBJ1-1; a weak D match, TRBD1 (5 bases). The specimen was memory CD4+ T cells from blood. The sequence was obtained from an adult in good health and CMV-seronegative. The CDR3 DNA follows: TGTGCCAGCAGCCTAAATTGGGGGGACACTGAAGCTTTCTTT. Encoded protein: CASSLNWGDTEAFF.